This T cell receptor (beta chain) is drawn from a study of control samples from healthy donors and cancer patients. Germline V gene sequence: CDR1 SEHNR, CDR2 FQNEAQ (reference sequence). V lost 5 bases and J lost 6, with 7 bases in between. The CDR3 is made up of 12 amino acids. TCRdb's copy holds only in-frame clones and misses some; the assay was immunoSEQ multiplex PCR. The repertoire consists of 150,000 to 200,000 clones, with about 90% occurring once and the leading ten covering roughly 0.64%. The receptor was isolated from a woman aged 25 to 39 in good health. This chain joins TRBV7-9 and TRBJ1-4; weak D call: TRBD1 (5 bases). Sequenced sample: blood. CDR3 DNA: TGTGCCAGCAGCGTAGGGGATGAAAAACTGTTTTTT. Amino acid sequence: CASSVGDEKLFF.